Here is one TCR beta chain with its context. This clone was picked up a small number of times. No cognate antigen has been identified for it. No quality values exist for individual bases; no much larger clone is one base distant. These data come from a study of shared clonotypes between healthy human individuals (dated by TCRdb to the early 2020s). General notes on the study: The cohort included three men and a couple of women between 18 and 49 years of age. Libraries were prepared and TCR repertoires were sequenced by different laboratories using diverse techniques, in order to increase sequencing depth and limit assay-specific biases. Between about 0.9 and 10 billion PBMCs per donor were obtained by leukapheresis. For each donor, three plates each were used for CD4 naive and CD4 memory, two plates were used for CD8 naive, and one plate was used for CD8 memory. Blood TCR repertoires of a handful of healthy adults were deeply sequenced to estimate repertoire size and the extent of clonotype sharing between individuals. Beyond this particular receptor, the publication reports: Compared with non-shared clonotypes, the clonotypes found in all four sorted-subset donors had higher generation probabilities. Sampling was restricted to blood, and TCR repertoires in tissue are likely to differ from TCR repertoires in blood. Based on pairwise subsampling, the degree of clonotype sharing among donors was expected to be affected by sequencing depth. The genetic and exposure-history diversity represented was limited by the small number of donors. Estimated clonotype richness was generally larger for naive than for memory subsets. Approximately 5% of naive CD4, 3.5% of naive CD8, 2.3% of memory CD4, and around 0.42% of memory CD8 clonotypes were shared across a few donors. Even with the large sequencing depth, rarefaction of the sorted-subset datasets indicated that sequencing was incomplete.

TCR CDR3 regions were amplified from genomic DNA by multiplex PCR using the deep immunoSEQ assay. For each cell subset, the extracted genomic DNA was distributed evenly across all wells of several immunoSEQ 96-well plates, and each plate served as one replicate. Each replicate PCR for sorted subsets received about 180 ng genomic DNA, equal to tens of thousands of T cell genomes. Purified libraries were measured with a Qubit 3.0 fluorometer, size-checked on a Bioanalyzer 2100, and measured again with the KAPA Library Quantification kit. Each immunoSEQ 96-well plate was sequenced on its own single-read 150-cycle Illumina NextSeq 550 flow cell. The published analysis was carried out like this. Because the immunoSEQ output included only junctional sequences and no quality scores, the filtering could not be the same as the filtering used for full-length reads. Sequences were annotated with PyIR, a Python wrapper for IgBLAST v1.9, and V/J genes and CDR3 were assigned using IMGT germline references. Any read was removed if the V/J assignment was weak (E-value above 1e-6), the CDR3 was missing, or the read contained stop codons, out-of-frame junctions, or ambiguous translated residues. V3J clonotypes were defined by identical inferred V gene, J gene, and CDR3 amino acid sequence. The percentage overlap between two repertoires was calculated by dividing the number of shared unique clonotypes by the size of the smaller repertoire. Repertoire richness was assessed with RTK rarefaction, the Chao1 estimator, and Recon v2.1 estimates of unobserved clonotypes. For all TCRbeta clonotypes obtained by the gDNA method from a few donors, generation probabilities were computed with OLGA. Here the immuneACCESS table is served through TCRdb, limited to in-frame sequences with V and J called. Missing clones are a known gap in these copies; in checked studies unresolved V genes cover under half, and the rest lacks a known reason. Clonal size and the V and J genes are those of that table, whereas D and trimming came from the DNA. For this sample the table gives 950,000 to 1,300,000 clones, of which roughly 75% were detected only once. The ten largest clonotypes hold approximately 1.5% of the sample.

The CDR3 measures 17 amino acids from cysteine to phenylalanine. CDR3 DNA is the only sequence kept; it has 51 bases, read in frame from the first base. The donors were healthy, HIV-negative adults with no recently reported acute infections or vaccinations. All donors were Caucasian adults living in Nashville, Tennessee, USA. CD4+ T cells were enriched by magnetic negative selection, after which naive cells were positively selected on CD45RA and the negative fraction was taken as the memory subset. Blood was collected by leukapheresis, and PBMCs were isolated by Ficoll-Histopaque density gradient centrifugation and then cryopreserved in liquid nitrogen vapor phase. Analytical flow cytometry was used to check the purity and quantity of each magnetically sorted T cell population. Genomic DNA was isolated from every sorted fraction and measured by UV absorbance on a Nanodrop 2000c.

The sequenced sample was memory CD4+ T cells sorted from blood. The sample's cell subset or site label, in plain terms: CD45RA-negative fraction. This receptor was identified in a man younger than 35 in good health. Recombination linked TRBV21-1 to TRBJ1-5. TRBV21-1 is a pseudogene locus. The DNA sequence is as follows: TGTGCCAGCAGCAAGGGGTGGGGGTCCTTTAGCAATCAGCCCCAGCATTTT. It is translated as CASSKGWGSFSNQPQHF.